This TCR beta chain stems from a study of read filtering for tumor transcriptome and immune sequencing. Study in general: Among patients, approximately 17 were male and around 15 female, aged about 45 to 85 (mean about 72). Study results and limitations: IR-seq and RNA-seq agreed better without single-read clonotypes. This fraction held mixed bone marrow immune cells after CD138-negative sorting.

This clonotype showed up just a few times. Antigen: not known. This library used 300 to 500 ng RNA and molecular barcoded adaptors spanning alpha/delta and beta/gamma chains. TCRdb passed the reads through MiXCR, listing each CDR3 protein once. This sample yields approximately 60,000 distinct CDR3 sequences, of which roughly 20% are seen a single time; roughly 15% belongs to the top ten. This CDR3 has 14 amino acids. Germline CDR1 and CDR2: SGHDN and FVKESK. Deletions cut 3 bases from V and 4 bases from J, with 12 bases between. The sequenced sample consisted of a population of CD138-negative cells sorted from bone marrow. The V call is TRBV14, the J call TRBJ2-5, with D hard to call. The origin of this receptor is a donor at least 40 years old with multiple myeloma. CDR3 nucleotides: TGTGCCAGCAGCCACCTGACGACCGCAGAGACCCAGTACTTC. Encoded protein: CASSHLTTAETQYF.